This is a list of T cell receptor beta chains from one sample in a study of shared clonotypes between healthy human individuals. Sequenced by immunoSEQ multiplex PCR; TCRdb stores in-frame clones only, minus some. This sample has roughly 2.4 million clones, with 90% to 96% found just once. Sequencing was performed on naive CD4+ T cells sorted from blood. The source is a man in his late teens or twenties in good health. Each CDR3 is given with its conserved first and last residue.

J gene | V gene | CDR3 protein
TRBJ1-6 | TRBV4-1 | CASSQGGVGRGPNSPLHF
TRBJ1-5 | TRBV7-2 | CASSHDRVGQPQHF
TRBJ2-6 | TRBV2 | CASSDSTSASGANVLTF
TRBJ2-7 | TRBV4-2 | CASSRSSVVPPGEQYF
TRBJ2-3 | TRBV7-9 | CASSLAQTSGGTDTQYF
TRBJ1-4 | TRBV5-1 | CASSKATTATNEKLFF
TRBJ1-2 | TRBV13 | CASSQQGAPGYGYTF
TRBJ2-3 | TRBV6-1 | CASLGQKGTDTQYF
TRBJ1-2 | TRBV5-4 | CASSLPGQAGVNYGYTF
TRBJ1-6 | TRBV4-1 | CASTRVGLSPLHF
TRBJ2-4 | TRBV28 | CASSSRGRDRGGSKNIQYF
TRBJ1-5 | TRBV7-2 | CASSLDGDSNQPQHF
TRBJ1-4 | TRBV28 | CASSFLGPNEKLFF
TRBJ2-7 | TRBV19 | CASSLFLQGAYEQYF
TRBJ2-7 | TRBV19 | CAPGGGDIYEQYF
TRBJ1-5 | TRBV6-1 | CASSFTGIGNQPQHF
TRBJ1-2 | TRBV30 | CAWNTGKDYGYTF
TRBJ2-7 | TRBV6-5 | CASSYFPSGQGYEQYF
TRBJ1-1 | TRBV6-1 | CASSEAVRRLRTEAFF
TRBJ1-5 | TRBV21-1 | CASRVGAGGNQPQHF
TRBJ2-1 | TRBV29-1 | CSVESSSGIVMQFF
TRBJ2-5 | TRBV7-8 | CASSLAVPWTSGPETQYF
TRBJ2-7 | TRBV6-1 | CASRLTGFRYEQYF
TRBJ2-7 | TRBV6-6 | CASSSNAGTYEQYF
TRBJ2-6 | TRBV7-3 | CASSLRQGNRSGANVLTF
TRBJ2-5 | TRBV18 | CASSPPLALTQETQYF
TRBJ2-1 | TRBV5-4 | CASSLEAGGPKFF
TRBJ2-4 | TRBV5-6 | CASSLEAGGGLIAKNIQYF
TRBJ1-4 | TRBV19 | CASSTDFLRARNEKLFF
TRBJ2-3 | TRBV5-1 | CASSLGTSGRVDTQYF
TRBJ2-2 | TRBV7-9 | CASSVSSGRPSGELFF
TRBJ2-7 | TRBV4-3 | CASSQPLVPSYEQYF
TRBJ2-4 | TRBV10-2 | CASRPGHINIQYF
TRBJ1-2 | TRBV19 | CASSISGGANYGYTF
TRBJ2-3 | TRBV11-2 | CASTWGRRTDTQYF
TRBJ1-2 | TRBV10-3 | CAIRVVNRGHGGYTF
TRBJ1-5 | TRBV6-6 | CASRKQGNQPQHF
TRBJ2-7 | TRBV5-1 | CASREAGPSYEQYF
TRBJ2-2 | TRBV10-3 | CAISDRGFSAGELFF
TRBJ1-1 | TRBV11-2 | CASSLQGLDTEAFF
TRBJ2-4 | TRBV7-2 | CASSLEGTAGVTDIQYF
TRBJ2-2 | TRBV7-9 | CASSSIGEQGPPTGELFF
TRBJ1-5 | TRBV6-6 | CASSPSSWPPQHF
TRBJ2-2 | TRBV5-6 | CASSPKGQGTNTGELFF
TRBJ2-7 | TRBV27 | CASRTSGSYEQYF
TRBJ1-3 | TRBV9 | CATGGSGNTIYF